The following is a TCR beta chain sequence with its context. Fresh peripheral blood, 10 ml, yielded the PBMCs. Amplification of TCR beta CDR3 regions used RNA as the template. HTBI primers drove first-round RT-PCR of the TCR CDR3. TCRdb ran MiXCR on the multiplex PCR reads and lists one entry per CDR3 protein. The profile shows approximately 400,000 distinct CDR3 sequences, approximately 17% of them singletons. The data are from a study of T cells in Graves' hyperthyroidism and ophthalmopathy. In germline, CDR1 is ENHRY, CDR2 SYGVKD. The V end lost 4 bases, the J end lost 5 bases, and 9 bases lay between the germline ends. CDR3 length equals 13 residues.

Material for sequencing was blood. The rearrangement joins TRBV10-3 to TRBJ2-1; D is possibly TRBD2 (5 bases). This TCR derives from a man between 18 and 35 years old with Graves' ophthalmopathy. The CDR3 nucleotides are TGTGCCATCAGTGGAGGGAACGACAATGAGCAGTTCTTC. Protein sequence: CAISGGNDNEQFF.